This record concerns one T cell receptor (beta chain) sequence. Seattle patients were enrolled while actively infected and followed longitudinally. These data originate in a study of blood T cell repertoires in COVID-19. As processed by the authors: How many nucleated cells were present was estimated from reference gene primer amplification. The assay was immunoSEQ multiplex PCR, and TCRdb's table has in-frame clones only and misses some. V and J calls and clone size are as listed in that table; D and trimming were resolved from the DNA. The repertoire holds some 87,000 clones, with 70% to 90% as singletons. The CDR3 spans 13 residues. Germline V gene data show CDR1 as KGHSH and CDR2 as LQKENI. Trimming removed 5 bases at V and 11 bases at J, with 16 bases between.

V and J are TRBV18 and TRBJ1-5; D ambiguous. The source of this sequence is a human donor with COVID-19, enrolled during active disease. The donor label of this sample is uncertain. Sequencing was performed on peripheral blood. CDR3 sequence (DNA): TGTGCCAGCTCAGATGGCCCCTCGTCGTCCCAGCATTTT. It encodes CASSDGPSSSQHF.